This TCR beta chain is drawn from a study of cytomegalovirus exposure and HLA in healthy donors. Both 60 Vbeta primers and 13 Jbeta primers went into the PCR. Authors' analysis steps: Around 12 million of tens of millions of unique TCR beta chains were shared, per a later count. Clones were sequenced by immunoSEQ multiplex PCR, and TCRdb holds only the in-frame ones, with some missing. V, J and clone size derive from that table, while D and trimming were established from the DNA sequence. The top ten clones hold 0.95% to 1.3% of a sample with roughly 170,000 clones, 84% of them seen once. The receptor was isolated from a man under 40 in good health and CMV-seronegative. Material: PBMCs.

The CDR3 bases are TGTGCCAGCAGCCCTCCTGTCGGGTTTCCTTCCTACAATGAGCAGTTCTTC. The encoded protein is CASSPPVGFPSYNEQFF. The J gene is TRBJ2-1, the V gene TRBV14; D gene ambiguous. The CDR3 consists of 17 residues. Trimming pared 4 bases from V and 1 base from J, leaving 17 bases between. Per germline, CDR1 SGHDN and CDR2 FVKESK.